What follows are 29 T cell receptor beta chains derived from one specimen sequenced in a study of blood T cell repertoires in COVID-19. Sequencing used immunoSEQ multiplex PCR; TCRdb keeps in-frame clones, though not all of them. The sample has roughly 42,000 clones; roughly 87% are singletons. The material sequenced was peripheral blood. The source is a human donor in a cohort sampled during active COVID-19.

The chain combines TRBV12-3 or TRBV12-4 with TRBJ2-1, with D perhaps TRBD2 (5 bases). The CDR3 has 11 residues. The CDR3 coding sequence is TGTGCGACGCTGAGGGTGAATGAGCAGTTCTTC. This sequence encodes CATLRVNEQFF.

The CDR3 bases are TGTGCCAGCAGCCGCGGGGGGGAGGACACTGAAGCTTTCTTT. It yields the protein CASSRGGEDTEAFF. The chain has TRBV11-2 and TRBJ1-1; TRBD1 might be the D (5 bases). The V end lost 5 bases, the J end lost 3 bases, and 13 bases lay between the germline ends. From germline, CDR1 is SGHAT and CDR2 FQNNGV. The CDR3 is 14 amino acids.

The chain's CDR3 is CAISGTRDFNYGYTF. The DNA of the CDR3 is TGTGCCATCAGTGGCACGCGAGATTTTAACTATGGCTACACCTTC. The chain couples TRBV10-3 to TRBJ1-2, with D uncertain. V was cut by 4 bases and J by 1 base, with 13 bases left in between. In germline, CDR1 is ENHRY, CDR2 SYGVKD. The CDR3 sequence is 15 residues long.

V and J are TRBV6-5 and TRBJ2-7; the match to TRBD1 covers 8 bases. Losses at the gene ends were 7 bases for V and 7 bases for J; bases not matched to a gene: 15. Germline V CDR1 and CDR2: MNHEY, SVGAGI. This CDR3 region has 15 residues. Here the CDR3 reads CASTNPGTGPREQYF. The CDR3 nucleotides are TGTGCCAGCACCAACCCGGGGACAGGCCCAAGGGAGCAGTACTTC.

The chain links TRBV15 to TRBJ2-7, with D possibly TRBD2 on 6 matching bases. V dropped 0 bases and J dropped 3 bases, with 15 bases sitting between them. Germline V CDR1 and CDR2: LNHNV, YYDKDF (reference sequence). The CDR3 contains 16 residues. The CDR3 bases are TGTGCCACCAGCAGAGATCAGGCTAGCGCGGGCTACGAGCAGTACTTC. The encoded protein is CATSRDQASAGYEQYF.

The chain combines TRBV5-1 with TRBJ2-5; 7 bases match TRBD1. J lost 2 bases, V lost 5 bases, and 6 bases had no gene match. The CDR3 spans 14 residues. Germline loops: CDR1 SGHRS, CDR2 YFSETQ. The CDR3 reads CASRRGLQQETQYF. CDR3 in DNA: TGCGCCAGCAGAAGGGGGCTTCAGCAAGAGACCCAGTACTTC.

The CDR3 loop reads CASKTDSFPYNEQFF. In DNA form, the CDR3 reads TGTGCCAGCAAAACCGACAGTTTCCCCTACAATGAGCAGTTCTTC. V usage is TRBV6-4 and J usage is TRBJ2-1; weak D call: TRBD1 (5 bases). In germline, CDR1 is MRHNA, CDR2 SNTAGT. The CDR3 consists of 15 residues. V lost 7 bases and J lost 2, with 15 bases in between.

The chain links TRBV7-9 to TRBJ2-3; TRBD2 might be the D (6 bases). Germline loops: CDR1 SEHNR, CDR2 FQNEAQ (reference sequence). V lost 5 bases and J lost 3, with 12 bases in between. CDR3 length: 14 amino acids. The CDR3 sequence: CASSPGGATDTQYF. The CDR3, as DNA: TGTGCCAGCAGCCCCGGGGGTGCGACAGATACGCAGTATTTT.

The rearrangement uses TRBV3-1 (or the pseudogene TRBV3-2) and TRBJ2-5; D might be TRBD1 (5 bases). V was cut by 5 bases and J by 7 bases, with 17 bases left in between. CDR1 and CDR2 from the germline V gene are LGHDT and YNNKEL (reference sequence). The CDR3 sequence is 14 residues long. In nucleotides, the CDR3 is TGTGCCAGCAGCACTCACCAGGGCCCAAGGACCCAGTACTTC. It is translated as CASSTHQGPRTQYF.

The chain recombines TRBV30 with TRBJ2-7, with TRBD2 as a possible D gene (5 bases). The CDR3 spans 13 residues. The germline V gene encodes CDR1 GTSNPN and CDR2 SVGIG (reference sequence). V gave up 4 bases and J gave up 7 bases, with 17 bases separating them. CDR3 coding DNA: TGTGCCTGGACCCCACGGGAACCTGGGGAGCAGTACTTC. Protein sequence: CAWTPREPGEQYF.

This clone was seen just once. The chain joins TRBV12-2 to TRBJ2-7; TRBD1, the D gene given by the table, was not confirmed from the DNA. TRBV12-2 is a pseudogene segment. This CDR3 comprises 14 residues. CDR3 coding DNA: TGTGCAAGTCGCTCCTGGGGACAGGAGAACGAGCAGTACTTC. Residues: CASRSWGQENEQYF.

The chain carries TRBV6-2 or TRBV6-3 and TRBJ1-2; unclear D gene. The CDR3 spans 17 residues. Trimming left V 0 bases short and J 4 bases short, with 18 bases between. CDR1 MNHEY and CDR2 SVGEGT come from the germline V gene. The CDR3 here is CASSYSSTPSPLYGYTF. CDR3 DNA sequence: TGTGCCAGCAGTTACTCGAGTACTCCGAGTCCCCTCTATGGCTACACCTTC.

This chain links TRBV11-2 with TRBJ2-5; 11 bases agree with TRBD2. From germline, CDR1 is SGHAT and CDR2 FQNNGV. V shed 6 bases and J 2 bases; nucleotides not matched to a gene: 5. This CDR3 region has 15 residues. In DNA form, the CDR3 reads TGTGCCAGCAGGGCCGGGACTAGCGGTCAAGAGACCCAGTACTTC. This sequence encodes CASRAGTSGQETQYF.

This clone was detected a few times. The CDR3 bases are TGTGCCAGCACCACCACAGGGCGCGAGACCCAGTACTTC. Its translation: CASTTTGRETQYF. This rearrangement joins TRBV12-3 or TRBV12-4 to TRBJ2-5, with D possibly matching TRBD1 (6 bases). The CDR3 extends over 13 amino acids. V lost 7 bases and J lost 5, with 14 bases in between.

V gene TRBV13 combines with J gene TRBJ2-5; 8 bases fit TRBD2. The CDR3 spans 15 residues. V shed 5 bases, J shed 4 bases, and the junction held 9 bases outside the gene matches. CDR1 is PRHDT and CDR2 is FYEKMQ in the germline V gene (reference sequence). The DNA of the CDR3 is TGTGCCAGCAGCCCGGGACTAGGCTCTCGAGAGACCCAGTACTTC. This sequence encodes CASSPGLGSRETQYF.

About this clone itself: This sample also contains other DNA sequences that code for the same CDR3. This chain uses TRBV11-2 with TRBJ2-5, with 11 bases lining up with TRBD1. J lost 5 bases, V lost 1 base, and 6 bases had no gene match. The CDR3 is 16 residues long. Germline CDR1 is SGHAT and CDR2 is FQNNGV. The CDR3 nucleotides are TGTGCCAGCAGCTTAGGGACAGGGGGCGGGCGGGAGACCCAGTACTTC. It codes for CASSLGTGGGRETQYF.

The gene calls are TRBV11-2 and TRBJ1-2; 12 nucleotides match TRBD1. V gave up 4 bases and J gave up 9 bases; unmatched junction bases: 3. Per the germline V gene, CDR1 is SGHAT and CDR2 is FQNNGV. The CDR3 is 13 residues long. The CDR3 bases are TGTGCCAGCAGCTCGGGACAGGGGGCGAGCTACACCTTC. Translated: CASSSGQGASYTF.

This chain joins TRBV9 and TRBJ1-4; TRBD1 is a possible D gene (5 bases). Germline lookup yields CDR1 SGDLS and CDR2 YYNGEE. The V end lost 0 bases, the J end lost 8 bases, and 11 bases lay between the germline ends. The CDR3 loop spans 14 amino acids. The CDR3: CASSVEGAGEKLFF. Here the CDR3 DNA reads TGTGCCAGCAGCGTAGAAGGGGCCGGGGAAAAACTGTTTTTT. Full variable domain (rest looked up from reference TRBV9 and TRBJ1-4): DSGVTQTPKHLITATGQRVTLRCSPRSGDLSVYWYQQSLDQGLQFLIQYYNGEERAKGNILERFSAQQFPDLHSELNLSSLELGDSALYFCASSVEGAGEKLFFGSGTQLSVL.

CDR3 amino acids: CASSFTSGRGETQYF. CDR3 nucleotides: TGTGCCAGCAGTTTCACTAGCGGGAGAGGAGAGACCCAGTACTTC. J is TRBJ2-5 and V is TRBV6-2 or TRBV6-3; 11 bases fit TRBD2. Germline V gives CDR1 MNHEY, CDR2 SVGEGT. This CDR3 spans 15 amino acids. The V and J ends lost 4 bases and 4 bases, in that order; junction bases with no gene match: 5.

The chain uses TRBV6-5 and TRBJ2-5; 13 positions match TRBD2. The CDR3 is made up of 14 amino acids. Per the germline V gene, CDR1 is MNHEY and CDR2 is SVGAGI. V gave up 6 bases and J gave up 4 bases; unmatched junction bases: 2. The CDR3 reads CASRLAGGGETQYF. The CDR3 coding sequence is TGTGCCAGCAGACTAGCGGGGGGGGGAGAGACCCAGTACTTC.

This rearrangement joins TRBV11-2 to TRBJ2-3, with 7 bases matching TRBD2. CDR3 length: 17 residues. Germline V gene data show CDR1 as SGHAT and CDR2 as FQNNGV. V lost 2 bases to trimming and J lost 3 bases; unmatched junction nucleotides: 11. The CDR3 sequence: CASSLLGEGRRTDTQYF. DNA of the CDR3: TGTGCCAGCAGCTTATTGGGGGAGGGACGACGGACAGATACGCAGTATTTT.

The chain uses TRBV7-9 and TRBJ2-2, with D perhaps matching TRBD2 (6 bases). CDR3 length: 15 amino acids. Deletions cut 3 bases from V and 5 bases from J, with 13 bases between. Looked up from germline, CDR1 is SEHNR and CDR2 is FQNEAQ (reference sequence). The CDR3: CASSLEGPSTGELFF. In DNA form, the CDR3 reads TGTGCCAGCAGCTTGGAGGGACCCTCTACCGGGGAGCTGTTTTTT.

The rearrangement joins TRBV4-1 to TRBJ2-5; maybe TRBD2 (7 bases). Germline values: CDR1 MGHRA, CDR2 YSYEKL. The CDR3 has 17 residues. V lost 5 bases and J lost 0, with 19 bases in between. CDR3 sequence: CASSDTGRGYYQETQYF. CDR3 DNA: TGCGCCAGCAGCGATACTGGGAGGGGGTACTACCAAGAGACCCAGTACTTC.

V is TRBV15 and J is TRBJ1-4; D is ambiguous. In germline, CDR1 is LNHNV, CDR2 YYDKDF (reference sequence). The CDR3 has 13 residues. Deletions cut 5 bases from V and 6 bases from J, with 10 bases between. The CDR3 protein is CATSGSKYEKLFF. The CDR3 DNA reads as TGTGCCACCAGCGGGAGCAAGTATGAAAAACTGTTTTTT.

The chain joins TRBV29-1 to TRBJ2-5, with 10 bases that match TRBD2. This CDR3 spans 16 amino acids. The V and J ends lost 2 bases and 2 bases, in that order; junction bases with no gene match: 8. In germline, CDR1 is SQVTM, CDR2 ANQGSEA. The CDR3 DNA follows: TGCAGCGTTGAAAAGCGGGAGGGCCTTGGGCAAGAGACCCAGTACTTC. It encodes CSVEKREGLGQETQYF. Full variable domain (outside the CDR3, taken from reference TRBV29-1 and TRBJ2-5): SAVISQKPSRDICQRGTSLTIQCQVDSQVTMMFWYRQQPGQSLTLIATANQGSEATYESGFVIDKFPISRPNLTFSTLTVSNMSPEDSSIYLCSVEKREGLGQETQYFGPGTRLLVL.

DNA for the CDR3: TGTGCCAGCAGCTTTTCCAGGTTGGAGACCCAGTACTTC. This sequence encodes CASSFSRLETQYF. V and J are TRBV13 and TRBJ2-5; D not resolved. Germline V gives CDR1 PRHDT, CDR2 FYEKMQ (reference sequence). The CDR3 loop spans 13 amino acids. The ends were cut back, 3 bases at V and 5 bases at J, with 10 bases in the middle.

This clone was found a few times. The gene calls are TRBV19 and TRBJ1-1, with D tentatively TRBD1 (5 bases). In germline, CDR1 is LNHDA, CDR2 SQIVND (reference sequence). The CDR3 has 14 residues. Trimming left V 3 bases short and J 1 base short, with 9 bases between. The CDR3 nucleotides are TGTGCCAGTAGTATCACGACAGCGAACACTGAAGCTTTCTTT. It encodes CASSITTANTEAFF.

This clone is a singleton in its sample. This chain joins TRBV3-1 (or the pseudogene TRBV3-2) and TRBJ1-1; possibly TRBD1 for D (5 bases). V lost 8 bases, J lost 7 bases, and 14 bases lay in between. This CDR3 is built from 12 residues. Germline V gene sequence: CDR1 LGHDT, CDR2 YNNKEL (reference sequence). CDR3: CASGQLKDEAFF. The CDR3 bases are TGTGCCAGCGGACAACTAAAAGATGAAGCTTTCTTT.

The genes are TRBV4-3 and TRBJ1-1; D unclear. CDR3 length: 13 residues. Per germline, CDR1 LGHNA and CDR2 YSLEER. Trimming removed 0 bases from V and 3 bases from J, with 5 bases in between. The DNA for the CDR3 is TGCGCCAGCAGCCAAGACAGTTACACTGAAGCTTTCTTT. Translated: CASSQDSYTEAFF.